This T cell receptor (beta chain) emerged from a study of response to subunit inactivated influenza vaccine. In TCRdb, the RT-PCR reads were re-called with MiXCR into one record per CDR3 protein. The table lists around 760,000 distinct CDR3 sequences, approximately 15% of them singletons. The table lists this clonotype with a few counts. The ends were cut back, 11 bases at V and 2 bases at J, with 18 bases in the middle. CDR3 length equals 15 residues. V usage is TRBV12-3 or TRBV12-4 and J usage is TRBJ2-2; no reliable D call. The source was PBMCs from blood, collected about 14 days before vaccination. The source is a man aged 50-59 years who received an inactivated influenza vaccine. In DNA, the CDR3 is TGTGCCTCCCAGACTTTAGGGCTAAACACCGGGGAGCTGTTTTTT. It codes for CASQTLGLNTGELFF.